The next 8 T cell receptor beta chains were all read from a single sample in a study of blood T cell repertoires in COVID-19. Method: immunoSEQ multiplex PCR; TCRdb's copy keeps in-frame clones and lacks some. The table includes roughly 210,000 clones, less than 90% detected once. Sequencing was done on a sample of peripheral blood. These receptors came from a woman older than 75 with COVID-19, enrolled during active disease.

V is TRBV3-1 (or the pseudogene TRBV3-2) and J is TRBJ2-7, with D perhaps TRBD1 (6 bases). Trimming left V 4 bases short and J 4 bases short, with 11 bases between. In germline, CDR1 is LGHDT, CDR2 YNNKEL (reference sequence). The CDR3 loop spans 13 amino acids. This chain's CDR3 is CASSLQGLYEQYF. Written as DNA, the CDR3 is TGTGCCAGCAGCCTCCAGGGGTTATACGAGCAGTACTTC.

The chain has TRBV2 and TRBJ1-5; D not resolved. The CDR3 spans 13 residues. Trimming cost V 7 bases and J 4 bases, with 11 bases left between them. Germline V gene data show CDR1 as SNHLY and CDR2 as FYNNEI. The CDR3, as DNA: TGTGCCAGCACTCGGGAAAAGAATCAGCCCCAGCATTTT. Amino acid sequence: CASTREKNQPQHF. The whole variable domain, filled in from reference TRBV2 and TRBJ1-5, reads EPEVTQTPSHQVTQMGQEVILRCVPISNHLYFYWYRQILGQKVEFLVSFYNNEISEKSEIFDDQFSVERPDGSNFTLKIRSTKLEDSAMYFCASTREKNQPQHFGDGTRLSIL.

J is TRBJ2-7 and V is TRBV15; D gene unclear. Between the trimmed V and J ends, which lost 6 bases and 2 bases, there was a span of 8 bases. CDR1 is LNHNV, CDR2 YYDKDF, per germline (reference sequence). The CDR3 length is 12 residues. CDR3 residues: CATRSVAYEQYV. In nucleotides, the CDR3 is TGTGCCACCAGGTCTGTCGCCTACGAGCAGTACGTC.

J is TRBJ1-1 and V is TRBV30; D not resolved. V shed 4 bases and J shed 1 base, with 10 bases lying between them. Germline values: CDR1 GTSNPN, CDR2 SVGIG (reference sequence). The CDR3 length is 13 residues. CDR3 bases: TGTGCCTGGATGGACTCCCCGAACACTGAAGCTTTCTTT. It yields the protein CAWMDSPNTEAFF. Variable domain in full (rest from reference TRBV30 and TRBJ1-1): SQTIHQWPATLVQPVGSPLSLECTVEGTSNPNLYWYRQAAGRGLQLLFYSVGIGQISSEVPQNLSASRPQDRQFILSSKKLLLSDSGFYLCAWMDSPNTEAFFGQGTRLTVV.

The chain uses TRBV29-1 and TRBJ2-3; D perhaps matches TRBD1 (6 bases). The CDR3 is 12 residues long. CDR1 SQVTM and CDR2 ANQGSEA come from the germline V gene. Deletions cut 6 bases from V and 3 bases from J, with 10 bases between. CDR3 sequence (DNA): TGCAGCGTAGAACAGGGAACAGATACGCAGTATTTT. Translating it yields CSVEQGTDTQYF.

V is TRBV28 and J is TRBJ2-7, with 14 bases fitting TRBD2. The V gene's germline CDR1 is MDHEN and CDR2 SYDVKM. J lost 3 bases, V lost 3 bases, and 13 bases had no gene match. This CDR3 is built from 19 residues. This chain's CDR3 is CASSFRGRTSGGPIYEQYF. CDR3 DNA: TGTGCCAGCAGTTTCCGGGGGCGGACTAGCGGGGGGCCTATCTACGAGCAGTACTTC.

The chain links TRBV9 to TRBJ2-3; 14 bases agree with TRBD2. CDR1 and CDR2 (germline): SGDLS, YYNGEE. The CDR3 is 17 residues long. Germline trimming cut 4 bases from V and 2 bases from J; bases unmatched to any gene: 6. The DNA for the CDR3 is TGTGCCAGCAGCTTAGGACTAGCGGGGGGAAACACAGATACGCAGTATTTT. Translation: CASSLGLAGGNTDTQYF.

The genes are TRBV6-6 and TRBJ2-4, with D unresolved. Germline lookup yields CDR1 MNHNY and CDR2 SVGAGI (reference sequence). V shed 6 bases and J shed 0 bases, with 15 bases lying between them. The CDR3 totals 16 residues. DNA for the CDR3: TGTGCCAGCAGCGGAGACGAAGCGTTAGCCAAAAACATTCAGTACTTC. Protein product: CASSGDEALAKNIQYF.